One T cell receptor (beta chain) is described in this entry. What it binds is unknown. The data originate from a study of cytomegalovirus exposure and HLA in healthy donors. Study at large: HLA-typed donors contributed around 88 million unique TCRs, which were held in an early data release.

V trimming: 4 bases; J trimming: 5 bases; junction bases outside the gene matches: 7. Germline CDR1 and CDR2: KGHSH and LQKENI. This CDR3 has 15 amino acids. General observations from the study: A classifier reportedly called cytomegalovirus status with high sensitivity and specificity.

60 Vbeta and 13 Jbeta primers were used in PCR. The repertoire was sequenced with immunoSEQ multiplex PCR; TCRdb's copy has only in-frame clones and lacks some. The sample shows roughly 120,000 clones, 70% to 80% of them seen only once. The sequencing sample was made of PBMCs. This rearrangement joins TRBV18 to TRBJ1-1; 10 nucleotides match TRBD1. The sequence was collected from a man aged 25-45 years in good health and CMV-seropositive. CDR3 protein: CASSRMTGGETEAFF. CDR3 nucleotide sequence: TGTGCCAGCTCACGGATGACAGGGGGCGAGACTGAAGCTTTCTTT.